This TCR beta chain was captured by sequencing in a study of blood T cell repertoires in COVID-19. Study context: Donors in the United States, Italy and Spain gave samples during acute or convalescent COVID-19.

The CDR3 has 12 amino acids. Trimming shortened V by 4 bases and J by 8 bases, and 11 bases separated the two germline ends. Germline assignment: CDR1 ENHRY and CDR2 SYGVKD. Clones were sequenced by immunoSEQ multiplex PCR, and TCRdb holds only the in-frame ones, with some missing. This sample yields around 130,000 clones, of which about four fifths are seen a single time; around a tenth belongs to the top ten. The receptor was isolated from a man aged 35-49 years with active or convalescent COVID-19. The rearrangement links TRBV10-3 to TRBJ1-2, with a possible D match to TRBD1 (6 bases). Specimen: peripheral blood. The chain's CDR3 is CAISGQAQGYTF. CDR3 DNA: TGTGCCATCAGTGGACAGGCACAGGGCTACACCTTC.